What follows are 26 T cell receptor beta chains derived from one specimen sequenced in a study of vaccination and CD4 T cells after COVID-19. The Oncomine TCR Beta short-read assay was applied to DNA of cultured CD4+ T cells. TCRdb reprocessed the PCR reads via MiXCR and lists one record per CDR3 protein. The profile covers about 19,000 distinct CDR3 sequences, with approximately 60% appearing a single time and approximately 8% taken by the ten largest. Indicated treatment: 10-day PBMC culture with coronavirus spike peptide pools or control peptides (ViraFEST assay). Their target antigens are unknown. The sample consisted of CD4+ T cells from blood, cultured in vitro. The receptor source for this set is a human donor who had recovered from COVID-19.

J is TRBJ2-4 and V is TRBV6-1; unclear D gene. CDR3 length: 13 amino acids. Trimming shortened V by 8 bases and J by 0 bases, and 8 bases separated the two germline ends. Germline loops: CDR1 MNHNS, CDR2 SASEGT. For the CDR3, the DNA is TGTGCCAGCCTATCCCTAGCCAAAAACATTCAGTACTTC. The encoded protein is CASLSLAKNIQYF.

A word on this clonotype: This could be a read error, since a much larger clone is one nucleotide away. The rearrangement uses TRBV7-2 and TRBJ2-2; D not certain. This CDR3 is 12 amino acids long. V lost 4 bases and J 9 bases, leaving 9 bases between the germline ends. Germline lookup yields CDR1 SGHTA and CDR2 FQGNSA. CDR3 DNA: TGTGCCAGCAGCTCTTACCTAAGGGAGCTGTTTTTT. Protein product: CASSSYLRELFF.

The V and J genes are TRBV10-3 and TRBJ2-5; the D gene is possibly TRBD1 (6 bases). Trimming took 0 bases from V and 5 from J, leaving 10 bases between them. There are 14 residues in the CDR3. Germline values: CDR1 ENHRY, CDR2 SYGVKD. CDR3 coding DNA: TGTGCCATCAGTGAGTCGGACAGCGGTGAGACCCAGTACTTC. Protein product: CAISESDSGETQYF.

This chain links TRBV24-1 with TRBJ2-3, with 11 bases fitting TRBD2. The CDR3 consists of 17 residues. Trimming at V came to 0 bases and at J to 5 bases, leaving 6 bases not matched to a gene. CDR1 KGHDR and CDR2 SFDVKD come from the germline V gene. Written as DNA, the CDR3 is TGTGCCACCAGTGATTTGGAGGTAGCGGGAGGGTTAGATACGCAGTATTTT. Amino acids: CATSDLEVAGGLDTQYF.

This clonotype was recorded a few times. The chain links TRBV20-1 to TRBJ1-2; D uncertain. V was cut by 0 bases and J by 6 bases, with 8 bases left in between. CDR1 is DFQATT and CDR2 is SNEGSKA in the germline V gene (reference sequence). This CDR3 region has 12 residues. The CDR3, as DNA: TGCAGTGCTAGAGATCTGGTGAATGGCTACACCTTC. Translation: CSARDLVNGYTF.

This chain joins TRBV2 and TRBJ2-3; possible D gene TRBD1, 6 bases. V was trimmed by 4 bases and J by 4 bases, leaving 12 bases between them. The V gene's germline CDR1 is SNHLY and CDR2 FYNNEI. The CDR3 is 14 residues long. CDR3 coding DNA: TGTGCCAGCAGTGCGGGCAGGGGACCAGATACGCAGTATTTT. This translates into CASSAGRGPDTQYF.

This clonotype was picked up one time. The V gene is TRBV27, the J gene TRBJ2-3, with TRBD1 matching over 9 bases. The CDR3 consists of 17 residues. The ends lost 6 bases at V and 2 bases at J; junction bases unmatched: 12. The germline V gene encodes CDR1 MNHEY and CDR2 SMNVEV (reference sequence). Here the CDR3 DNA reads TGTGCCAGCAGCCCCATGACCGGGACAGGGTTCACAGATACGCAGTATTTT. Protein product: CASSPMTGTGFTDTQYF.

V gene TRBV19 combines with J gene TRBJ2-4; D is perhaps TRBD1 (6 bases). V was trimmed by 6 bases and J by 3 bases, leaving 18 bases between them. CDR3 length: 16 amino acids. Germline V gene lookup returns CDR1 LNHDA and CDR2 SQIVND (reference sequence). CDR3 bases: TGTGCCAGTAGAGGGGGACGACCGGTAGACAAAAACATTCAGTACTTC. This codes for CASRGGRPVDKNIQYF.

The CDR3 protein is CASSLRDPVAFF. The CDR3 nucleotides are TGTGCCAGCAGCTTGCGGGACCCGGTGGCTTTCTTT. The chain links TRBV7-9 to TRBJ1-1; TRBD1 is a possible D gene (5 bases). The V gene lost 3 bases and the J gene lost 11 bases, with 13 bases spanning the gap. CDR1 is SEHNR, CDR2 FQNEAQ, per germline (reference sequence). This CDR3 is built from 12 residues.

This clonotype was recorded only once. V is TRBV7-9 and J is TRBJ1-1; D not certain. CDR3 size: 13 residues. V lost 2 bases to trimming and J lost 3 bases, with 7 bases between them. CDR1 SEHNR and CDR2 FQNEAQ come from the germline V gene (reference sequence). The CDR3 loop reads CASSLMGDTEAFF. In DNA, the CDR3 is TGTGCCAGCAGCTTAATGGGTGACACTGAAGCTTTCTTT. The full variable domain, its missing parts supplied by reference TRBV7-9 and TRBJ1-1, is DTGVSQNPRHKITKRGQNVTFRCDPISEHNRLYWYRQTLGQGPEFLTYFQNEAQLEKSRLLSDRFSAERPKGSFSTLEIQRTEQGDSAMYLCASSLMGDTEAFFGQGTRLTVV.

The chain recombines TRBV20-1 with TRBJ1-1; D is ambiguous. The CDR3 totals 14 residues. Per germline, CDR1 DFQATT and CDR2 SNEGSKA (reference sequence). Trimming left V 0 bases short and J 0 bases short, with 8 bases between. In DNA, the CDR3 is TGCAGTGCTAGAGATTCTCGCCTGAACACTGAAGCTTTCTTT. Translation: CSARDSRLNTEAFF.

The CDR3 coding sequence is TGTGCCAGCAGTGGTTGGCACGAGCAGTACTTC. It specifies CASSGWHEQYF. V is TRBV25-1 and J is TRBJ2-7; D unclear. Trimming pared 4 bases from V and 5 bases from J, leaving 6 bases between. Germline V gene data show CDR1 as MGHDK and CDR2 as SYGVNS. The CDR3 consists of 11 residues.

In this sample, this clonotype turned up once. The V and J genes are TRBV7-9 and TRBJ1-2, with no clear D. The germline gives CDR1 SEHNR, CDR2 FQNEAQ (reference sequence). Trimming stripped 2 bases from V and 4 bases from J, with 17 bases between. This CDR3 comprises 16 residues. CDR3 coding DNA: TGTGCCAGCAGCTTACGACGCCGGCCGGGGAGCTATGGCTACACCTTC. Its translation is CASSLRRRPGSYGYTF.

The V and J genes are TRBV12-3 or TRBV12-4 and TRBJ2-6; D is ambiguous. V lost 6 bases to trimming and J lost 0 bases, with 9 bases between them. This CDR3 spans 15 amino acids. The CDR3: CASSPMNSGANVLTF. The CDR3 DNA reads as TGTGCCAGCAGCCCTATGAACTCTGGGGCCAACGTCCTGACTTTC.

The chain joins TRBV6-1 to TRBJ2-7; D tentatively fits TRBD1 or TRBD2 (6 bases each). The germline V and J ends were trimmed by 0 bases and 3 bases, with 15 bases remaining between them. The germline gives CDR1 MNHNS, CDR2 SASEGT. The CDR3 runs 16 residues. DNA of the CDR3: TGTGCCAGCAGTGAAGCGGGGGGCCTTGTAGGCTACGAGCAGTACTTC. It translates to CASSEAGGLVGYEQYF.

The J gene is TRBJ2-2, the V gene TRBV6-1; tentatively, D is TRBD1 or TRBD2 (6 bases each). This CDR3 is 16 amino acids long. V was shortened by 2 bases and J by 0 bases, with 10 bases between the two germline ends. The germline CDR1 and CDR2 sequences are MNHNS and SASEGT. Here the CDR3 DNA reads TGTGCCAGCAGTGAAAGGGGGGTGACGAACACCGGGGAGCTGTTTTTT. This sequence encodes CASSERGVTNTGELFF.

V usage is TRBV20-1 and J usage is TRBJ1-3; D uncertain. With 2 bases removed from V and 5 bases from J, the gap between germline ends came to 19 bases. From germline, CDR1 is DFQATT and CDR2 SNEGSKA (reference sequence). The CDR3 contains 16 residues. The CDR3, as DNA: TGCAGTGCTAGACCCCGGACCCCGGTTGAACGAAACACCATATATTTT. Residues: CSARPRTPVERNTIYF.

The V call is TRBV10-3, the J call TRBJ1-4, with 7 nucleotides matching TRBD1. After removal of 5 bases from V and 1 base from J, the junction contained 1 base not matched to a gene. Per the germline V gene, CDR1 is ENHRY and CDR2 is SYGVKD. The CDR3 consists of 14 residues. CDR3 in amino acids: CAISRQGTNEKLFF. In DNA, the CDR3 is TGTGCCATCAGTAGACAGGGAACTAATGAAAAACTGTTTTTT.

The chain recombines TRBV5-1 with TRBJ1-1, with 9 bases aligning to TRBD1. V shed 5 bases and J 4 bases; nucleotides not matched to a gene: 3. Per germline, CDR1 SGHRS and CDR2 YFSETQ. This CDR3 contains 13 residues. Written as DNA, the CDR3 is TGCGCCAGCAGACAGGGGGCGCTCACTGAAGCTTTCTTT. Its translation: CASRQGALTEAFF.

The rearrangement joins TRBV7-9 to TRBJ2-3, with 15 bases that match TRBD2. The J segment lost 5 bases and the V segment lost 6 bases, leaving 6 bases of the junction unmatched. Germline V gene data show CDR1 as SEHNR and CDR2 as FQNEAQ (reference sequence). The CDR3 has 16 residues. The CDR3, as DNA: TGTGCCAGCAGTCTCGGACTAGCGGGAGGGCTAGATACGCAGTATTTT. Protein sequence: CASSLGLAGGLDTQYF.

This chain joins TRBV19 and TRBJ1-5; the match to TRBD1 covers 10 bases. This CDR3 has 17 amino acids. CDR1 is LNHDA, CDR2 SQIVND, per germline (reference sequence). V shed 3 bases and J 3 bases; nucleotides not matched to a gene: 8. DNA of the CDR3: TGTGCCAGTAGTATCTCCGGGACAGGGGCCCTCAATCAGCCCCAGCATTTT. The encoded protein is CASSISGTGALNQPQHF.

The chain uses TRBV12-3 or TRBV12-4 and TRBJ1-2; 8 positions agree with TRBD1. V gave up 6 bases and J gave up 1 base; unmatched junction bases: 7. The CDR3 is 15 amino acids. The CDR3 DNA follows: TGTGCCAGCAGCACGGGACAGGCCCGTAACTATGGCTACACCTTC. It codes for CASSTGQARNYGYTF.

About this clonotype itself: At one of its ends the junction is not consistent with the germline gene, which may arise from a read error. This chain connects TRBV7-2 to TRBJ2-2, with 7 bases lining up with TRBD2. The CDR3 covers 14 residues. The germline V gene has CDR1 SGHTA and CDR2 FQGNSA. CDR3 DNA: TGCGCCAGCAGCCCACACACTAGCGCCGGGGAGCTGTTTTTT. Its protein is CASSPHTSAGELFF.

This chain uses TRBV9 with TRBJ1-1; D not certain. The CDR3 covers 13 residues. Trimming cost V 2 bases and J 3 bases, with 8 bases left between them. Germline CDR1 and CDR2: SGDLS and YYNGEE. The CDR3 nucleotides are TGTGCCAGCAGCGTCCGAGTGGACACTGAAGCTTTCTTT. Translated: CASSVRVDTEAFF.

The chain uses TRBV20-1 and TRBJ1-5; D is undetermined. The V gene's germline CDR1 is DFQATT and CDR2 SNEGSKA (reference sequence). This CDR3 spans 15 amino acids. The ends were cut back, 0 bases at V and 5 bases at J, with 14 bases in the middle. CDR3 nucleotide sequence: TGCAGTGCTAGAGATCTCGTGGGCCCGGATCAGCCCCAGCATTTT. It codes for CSARDLVGPDQPQHF.

This rearrangement joins TRBV5-1 to TRBJ2-2; TRBD1 agrees at 7 bases. J gave up 0 bases and V 0 bases, and 2 bases lay outside the gene matches. This CDR3 is built from 16 residues. The germline V gene has CDR1 SGHRS and CDR2 YFSETQ. The CDR3 bases are TGCGCCAGCAGCTTGGCCCAGGGGGCGAACACCGGGGAGCTGTTTTTT. Its protein is CASSLAQGANTGELFF. Full variable domain (remainder filled in from reference TRBV5-1 and TRBJ2-2): KAGVTQTPRYLIKTRGQQVTLSCSPISGHRSVSWYQQTPGQGLQFLFEYFSETQRNKGNFPGRFSGRQFSNSRSEMNVSTLELGDSALYLCASSLAQGANTGELFFGEGSRLTVL.